This T cell receptor (beta chain) came from a study of blood T cell repertoires in COVID-19. Assignments of participants to cohorts depended upon their own reported clinical history. Germline CDR1 SEHNR, CDR2 FQNEAQ (reference sequence). Trimming took 7 bases from V and 8 from J, leaving 17 bases between them. CDR3 length: 14 residues. Measured with immunoSEQ multiplex PCR; TCRdb has only the in-frame clones, and not every one. The sample includes 180,000 or so clones, roughly 80% seen only once; the top ten take 7.5%. The sequence was obtained from a man aged 40-55 years who had recovered from COVID-19. The chain combines TRBV7-9 with TRBJ1-4, with a weak D call TRBD1 (6 bases). Source material: PBMCs or T cells enriched from blood (not recorded which). CDR3 nucleotide sequence: TGTGCCAGCACTACGACAGGCTTCCAGGAAAAACTGTTTTTT. Its protein is CASTTTGFQEKLFF.